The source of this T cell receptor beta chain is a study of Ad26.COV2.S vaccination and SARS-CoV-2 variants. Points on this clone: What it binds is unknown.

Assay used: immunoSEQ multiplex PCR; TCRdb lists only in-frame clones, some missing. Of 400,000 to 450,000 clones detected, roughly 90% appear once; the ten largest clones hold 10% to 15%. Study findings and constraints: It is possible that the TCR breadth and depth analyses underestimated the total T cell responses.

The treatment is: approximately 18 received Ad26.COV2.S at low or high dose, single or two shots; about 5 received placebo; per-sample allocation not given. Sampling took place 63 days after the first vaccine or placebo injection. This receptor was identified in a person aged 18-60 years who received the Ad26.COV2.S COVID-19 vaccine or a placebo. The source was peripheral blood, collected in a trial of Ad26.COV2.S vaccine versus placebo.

The CDR3 DNA reads as TGTGCCAGCAGTGAAGGGTCGCTAGCGGGAGTCATAAATGAGCAGTTCTTC. Translated, it gives CASSEGSLAGVINEQFF. The chain is built from TRBV2 and TRBJ2-1; TRBD2 matches at 10 bases. The J segment lost 7 bases and the V segment lost 1 base, leaving 10 bases of the junction unmatched. Germline CDR1 reads SNHLY; CDR2 reads FYNNEI. This CDR3 region has 17 residues.